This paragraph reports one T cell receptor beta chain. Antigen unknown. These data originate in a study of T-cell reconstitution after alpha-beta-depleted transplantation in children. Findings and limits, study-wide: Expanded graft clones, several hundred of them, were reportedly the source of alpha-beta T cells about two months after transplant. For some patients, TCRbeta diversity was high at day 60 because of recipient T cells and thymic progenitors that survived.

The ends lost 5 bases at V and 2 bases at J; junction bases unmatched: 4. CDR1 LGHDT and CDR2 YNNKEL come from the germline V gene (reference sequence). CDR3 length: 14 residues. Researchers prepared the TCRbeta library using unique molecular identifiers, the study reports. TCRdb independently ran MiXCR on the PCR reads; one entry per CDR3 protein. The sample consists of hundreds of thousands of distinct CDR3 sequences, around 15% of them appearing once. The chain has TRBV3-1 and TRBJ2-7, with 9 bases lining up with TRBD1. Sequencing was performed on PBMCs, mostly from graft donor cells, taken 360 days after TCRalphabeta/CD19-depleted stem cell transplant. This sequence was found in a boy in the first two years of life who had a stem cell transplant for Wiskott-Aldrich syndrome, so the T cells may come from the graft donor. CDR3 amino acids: CASSTGTGPYEQYF. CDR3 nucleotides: TGTGCCAGCAGCACGGGGACAGGGCCCTACGAGCAGTACTTC.